Given below is one T cell receptor beta chain in context. It lacks a known antigen. This could be a read error, since a much larger clone is one nucleotide away. The run used an Illumina HiSeq 2000. Multiplex PCR amplification was used to build the TCR beta chain libraries. High-throughput sequencing was used to analyze the amplified TCR beta chain products. TCRdb itself trimmed the public reads at Q25 with fastp, ran MiXCR and retained productive beta chains. Rows matching on CDR3 protein sequence are summarized as one entry with the most common DNA and genes. The sample table lists fewer than 200,000 distinct CDR3 sequences, roughly 30% of them with a count of one. Jointly, the top ten make up around 4.1% of the sample. The lymph node samples were taken from the axillary draining lymph nodes of breast cancer patients. The data were taken from a study of breast tumors, draining lymph nodes, adjacent tissues (dated by TCRdb to 2016 to 2017). Turning to the overall study: The study compared TCR beta repertoires across tumor, adjacent nontumor tissue and axillary lymph nodes from breast cancer patients. In human breast cancer, the study set out to evaluate how tumor, surrounding tissue and draining lymph node repertoires relate to one another and whether T cells may move between these sites. What the work shows at the level of the full study, not this receptor alone: The data were considered consistent with most tumor T cells being derived from the lymph node and subsequently expanding within tumor tissue. Tumors showed preferential V and J gene usage, and their T-cell repertoire diversity fell below that of lymph nodes yet above that of nontumor tissue. Rather than being directly demonstrated, the conclusion that tumor T cells originate in lymph nodes was presented as consistent with a hypothesis. Tumor and nontumor tissue repertoires were found to be significantly more similar in luminal-like than in basal-like breast cancer.

CDR1 is given as PRHDT and CDR2 as FYEKMQ, both from the germline V gene (reference sequence). The germline ends are 12 bases apart after V is trimmed by 2 bases and J by 8 bases. The CDR3 measures 13 amino acids from cysteine to phenylalanine. Only the CDR3 region is kept as DNA, spanning 39 bases read in frame from base 1. Rearrangement joined TRBV13 to TRBJ1-2, with no D gene named confidently. This clonotype was obtained from a female donor with breast cancer. Some clones in this sample may be carry-over from other donors' samples. The source material was axillary lymph node tissue. The CDR3 corresponds to CASSLHPESGYTF. The sequence in DNA is TGTGCCAGCAGCTTACATCCCGAGTCGGGCTACACCTTC.